This T cell receptor beta chain was found in a study of PD-1 blockade in classical Hodgkin lymphoma. Study at large: Intravenous infusions of nivolumab 3 mg/kg reached patients every 2 weeks.

The V gene's germline CDR1 is MNHNY and CDR2 SVGAGI (reference sequence). Germline trimming cut 1 base from V and 7 bases from J; bases unmatched to any gene: 10. This CDR3 has 16 amino acids. This clone was observed a single time. The antigen is not known. Whole-study results and caveats: By C4D1, diversity of CD4+ TCRs had risen significantly, whereas that of CD8+ TCRs had not. Reports described newly diagnosed patients as having lower baseline TCR diversity than healthy donors.

Documented time point: cycle 4 day 1 (C4D1), after six to seven weeks of nivolumab. Following autologous stem cell transplantation, relapse occurred in every patient, and exposure to brentuximab vedotin varied. The study purified CD4+ T cells from thawed PBMCs using magnetic negative selection. The patients, who had relapsed/refractory classical Hodgkin lymphoma, achieved best responses of complete response, partial response or progressive disease. Sequenced by immunoSEQ multiplex PCR; TCRdb stores in-frame clones only, minus some. This sample has about 25,000 clones; over 75% occur once, and the top ten carry 3% to 4%.

Sequenced here: CD4+ T cells from blood, sampled before the fourth cycle of nivolumab. This sequence joins TRBV6-6 and TRBJ1-5, with 7 bases that match TRBD1. The sequence derives from a human donor with classical Hodgkin lymphoma. CDR3 region: CASSYYGGTVPQPQHF. The CDR3 DNA reads TGTGCCAGCAGTTACTACGGCGGGACAGTCCCCCAGCCCCAGCATTTT.